Below are 9 T cell receptor beta chains sequenced from a single sample in a study of T-cell memory formation after mild COVID-19. TCRdb redid the calling of the 5' RACE reads with MiXCR, one entry per CDR3 protein. The sample holds 200,000 to 250,000 distinct CDR3 sequences; around 30% are singletons and the top ten take about an eighth. Input material: PBMCs or a T cell subset sorted from them (not recorded which). All receptors derive from an adult woman who had mild COVID-19 (a few samples of this study predate the infection). Cell type and time point are not known.

The sample holds a few counts of this clonotype. The chain's CDR3 is CASSEQTGFRRGYTF. The CDR3 DNA sequence: TGTGCCAGCAGCGAACAGACAGGGTTTAGACGGGGCTACACCTTC. This chain joins TRBV6-2 or TRBV6-3 and TRBJ1-2, with 7 bases matching TRBD1. Germline values: CDR1 MNHEY, CDR2 SVGEGT. This CDR3 has 15 amino acids. The trim removed 6 bases at V and 8 bases at J, leaving 15 bases unmatched.

This clonotype was found a few times. The chain recombines TRBV3-1 with TRBJ2-2; TRBD1 agrees at 7 bases. V dropped 5 bases and J dropped 6; count of bases not matched to a gene: 3. CDR3 size: 13 residues. CDR1 is LGHDT, CDR2 YNNKEL, per germline (reference sequence). The CDR3 protein is CASSTGVSGELFF. The CDR3 DNA follows: TGTGCCAGCAGCACAGGGGTTTCCGGGGAGCTGTTTTTT.

V gene TRBV19 combines with J gene TRBJ2-1, with 7 bases lining up with TRBD1. CDR1 is LNHDA and CDR2 is SQIVND in the germline V gene (reference sequence). This CDR3 is built from 15 residues. Trimming at V came to 7 bases and at J to 5 bases, leaving 11 bases not matched to a gene. As DNA, the CDR3 is TGTGCCAGTATTCCCCGGACAGGTGACCACAATGAGCAGTTCTTC. This sequence encodes CASIPRTGDHNEQFF.

The CDR3 sequence is CASSPGEGLREQYF. Here the CDR3 DNA reads TGTGCCAGCAGCCCAGGGGAAGGGTTGAGGGAGCAGTACTTC. V gene TRBV9 combines with J gene TRBJ2-7; TRBD1 might be the D (6 bases). With 4 bases removed from V and 7 bases from J, the gap between germline ends came to 18 bases. Germline-derived CDR1 and CDR2 are SGDLS and YYNGEE. This CDR3 region has 14 residues.

The V and J genes are TRBV7-2 and TRBJ2-1; 11 nucleotides agree with TRBD1. Per germline, CDR1 SGHTA and CDR2 FQGNSA. The CDR3 sequence is 15 residues long. The junction had 3 bases not matched to a gene; V was cut back by 6 bases and J by 2 bases. CDR3 region: CASRTGQGAYNEQFF. CDR3 in DNA: TGTGCCAGCAGAACGGGACAGGGGGCCTACAATGAGCAGTTCTTC.

In this sample, this clonotype turned up a few times. This chain uses TRBV2 with TRBJ1-2; D gene ambiguous. The length of the CDR3 is 11 residues. Looked up from germline, CDR1 is SNHLY and CDR2 is FYNNEI. V dropped 6 bases and J dropped 7 bases, with 9 bases sitting between them. CDR3 residues: CASRQHIGYTF. CDR3 sequence (DNA): TGTGCCAGCAGACAACACATTGGCTACACCTTC.

V usage is TRBV9 and J usage is TRBJ2-7, with D unresolved. CDR1 and CDR2 (germline): SGDLS, YYNGEE. V was shortened by 0 bases and J by 7 bases, with 11 bases between the two germline ends. This CDR3 has 13 residues. The CDR3 DNA is TGTGCCAGCAGCGTAGAAACGGAAGGGGAGCAGTACTTC. Amino acid sequence: CASSVETEGEQYF.

J is TRBJ2-4 and V is TRBV5-1; D is uncertain. Germline CDR1 is SGHRS and CDR2 is YFSETQ. This CDR3 is 12 amino acids long. The V gene lost 0 bases and the J gene lost 5 bases, with 3 bases spanning the gap. The CDR3 loop reads CASSLDQNIQYF. The CDR3 DNA is TGCGCCAGCAGCTTGGACCAAAACATTCAGTACTTC.

The sample holds many counts of this clonotype. The rearrangement joins TRBV5-1 to TRBJ2-2; D unclear. Trimming took 4 bases from V and 1 from J, leaving 5 bases between them. CDR1 and CDR2 (germline): SGHRS, YFSETQ. The CDR3 consists of 13 residues. The CDR3 reads CASSTGNTGELFF. In DNA, the CDR3 is TGCGCCAGCAGCACGGGGAACACCGGGGAGCTGTTTTTT. The variable domain in full, completed from reference TRBV5-1 and TRBJ2-2, reads KAGVTQTPRYLIKTRGQQVTLSCSPISGHRSVSWYQQTPGQGLQFLFEYFSETQRNKGNFPGRFSGRQFSNSRSEMNVSTLELGDSALYLCASSTGNTGELFFGEGSRLTVL.